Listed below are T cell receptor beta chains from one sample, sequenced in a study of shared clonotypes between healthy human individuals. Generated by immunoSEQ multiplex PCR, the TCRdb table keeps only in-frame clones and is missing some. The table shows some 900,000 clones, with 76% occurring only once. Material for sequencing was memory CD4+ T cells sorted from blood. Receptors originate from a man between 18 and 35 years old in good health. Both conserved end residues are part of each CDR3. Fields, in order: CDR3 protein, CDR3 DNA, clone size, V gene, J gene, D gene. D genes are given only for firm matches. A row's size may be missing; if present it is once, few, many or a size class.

CDR3aa: CASSTQMGSPEAFF
CDR3nt: TGTGCCAGTAGTACACAAATGGGGTCTCCTGAAGCTTTCTTT
abundance: .
v_gene: TRBV19
j_gene: TRBJ1-1
d_gene: .

CDR3aa: CASSPRWGPNEKLFF
CDR3nt: TGTGCCAGCAGCCCTCGATGGGGGCCCAATGAAAAACTGTTTTTT
abundance: .
v_gene: TRBV5-8
j_gene: TRBJ1-4
d_gene: .

CDR3aa: CASSRDRGFSPGANVLTF
CDR3nt: TGTGCCAGCAGTAGAGACAGGGGGTTTTCTCCTGGGGCCAACGTCCTGACTTTC
abundance: .
v_gene: TRBV28
j_gene: TRBJ2-6
d_gene: TRBD1

CDR3aa: CASSLVAGQGYGYTF
CDR3nt: TGTGCCAGCAGTTTAGTGGCCGGACAGGGCTATGGCTACACCTTC
abundance: .
v_gene: TRBV27
j_gene: TRBJ1-2
d_gene: TRBD1

CDR3aa: CASSWGQVEGYTF
CDR3nt: TGCGCCAGCAGCTGGGGACAGGTTGAGGGCTACACCTTC
abundance: .
v_gene: TRBV5-1
j_gene: TRBJ1-2
d_gene: TRBD1

CDR3aa: CAISESSRPPRNSPLHF
CDR3nt: TGTGCCATCAGTGAGTCGAGTCGCCCTCCTCGGAATTCACCCCTCCACTTT
abundance: .
v_gene: TRBV10-3
j_gene: TRBJ1-6
d_gene: .

CDR3aa: CASKLAGSTGELFF
CDR3nt: TGTGCCAGCAAACTAGCGGGAAGTACCGGGGAGCTGTTTTTT
abundance: .
v_gene: TRBV2
j_gene: TRBJ2-2
d_gene: TRBD2

CDR3aa: CASAHGDREGETQYF
CDR3nt: TGTGCTAGTGCCCATGGGGACAGGGAAGGGGAGACCCAGTACTTC
abundance: .
v_gene: TRBV12-5
j_gene: TRBJ2-5
d_gene: TRBD1

CDR3aa: CASSIGQTQYF
CDR3nt: TGTGCCAGTAGTATAGGGCAGACCCAGTACTTC
abundance: few
v_gene: TRBV19
j_gene: TRBJ2-5
d_gene: .

CDR3aa: CASSLGGEQFF
CDR3nt: TGTGCCAGCAGCCTCGGGGGCGAGCAGTTCTTC
abundance: .
v_gene: TRBV9
j_gene: TRBJ2-1
d_gene: .

CDR3aa: CASSDRSSNQPQHF
CDR3nt: TGTGCCAGTAGTGACAGGTCGAGCAATCAGCCCCAGCATTTT
abundance: .
v_gene: TRBV19
j_gene: TRBJ1-5
d_gene: .

CDR3aa: CASSAGTGATEQYF
CDR3nt: TGCGCCAGCAGTGCCGGGACAGGGGCTACGGAGCAGTACTTC
abundance: .
v_gene: TRBV5-1
j_gene: TRBJ2-7
d_gene: TRBD1

CDR3aa: CASGLGTGVVGELFF
CDR3nt: TGTGCTAGTGGTTTGGGGACAGGGGTCGTCGGGGAGCTGTTTTTT
abundance: .
v_gene: TRBV12-5
j_gene: TRBJ2-2
d_gene: TRBD1

CDR3aa: CASGTGTEETQYF
CDR3nt: TGTGCCAGCGGCACCGGGACAGAAGAGACCCAGTACTTC
abundance: .
v_gene: TRBV7-3
j_gene: TRBJ2-5
d_gene: TRBD1

CDR3aa: CASSWSAGGLEQYF
CDR3nt: TGTGCCAGCAGCTGGTCCGCAGGGGGGCTCGAGCAGTACTTC
abundance: once
v_gene: TRBV5-8
j_gene: TRBJ2-7
d_gene: .

CDR3aa: CASSQVGQGAGKNIQYF
CDR3nt: TGCGCCAGCAGCCAAGTGGGGCAGGGGGCTGGCAAAAACATTCAGTACTTC
abundance: .
v_gene: TRBV4-1
j_gene: TRBJ2-4
d_gene: TRBD1

CDR3aa: CASSVVSSGTNNEQFF
CDR3nt: TGTGCCAGCAGCGTAGTTTCGAGCGGGACCAACAATGAGCAGTTCTTC
abundance: .
v_gene: TRBV9
j_gene: TRBJ2-1
d_gene: TRBD2

CDR3aa: CAWSPVRGYNSPLHF
CDR3nt: TGTGCCTGGAGTCCCGTTAGGGGCTATAATTCACCCCTCCACTTT
abundance: .
v_gene: TRBV30
j_gene: TRBJ1-6
d_gene: .

CDR3aa: CASSQTGPSSYEQYF
CDR3nt: TGTGCCAGTAGCCAAACCGGGCCGAGCTCCTACGAGCAGTACTTC
abundance: .
v_gene: TRBV19
j_gene: TRBJ2-7
d_gene: .

CDR3aa: CASSSTGEGYGYTF
CDR3nt: TGTGCCAGCAGTTCGACAGGGGAGGGCTATGGCTACACCTTC
abundance: .
v_gene: TRBV27
j_gene: TRBJ1-2
d_gene: TRBD1

CDR3aa: CASSLFGVPWGYTF
CDR3nt: TGTGCCAGCAGCTTATTTGGTGTCCCCTGGGGCTACACCTTC
abundance: .
v_gene: TRBV5-4
j_gene: TRBJ1-2
d_gene: .

CDR3aa: CASSLVTLYNSPLHF
CDR3nt: TGTGCCAGCAGCTTAGTAACACTGTATAATTCACCCCTCCACTTT
abundance: .
v_gene: TRBV7-2
j_gene: TRBJ1-6
d_gene: .

CDR3aa: CASRYSGLATDTQYF
CDR3nt: TGTGCCAGCAGATATTCGGGACTAGCCACCGATACGCAGTATTTT
abundance: .
v_gene: TRBV7-2
j_gene: TRBJ2-3
d_gene: TRBD2

CDR3aa: CASSNQTGNYGYTF
CDR3nt: TGTGCCAGCAGCAACCAGACAGGGAACTATGGCTACACCTTC
abundance: few
v_gene: TRBV7-2
j_gene: TRBJ1-2
d_gene: TRBD1

CDR3aa: CASSVRDSNQPQHF
CDR3nt: TGTGCCAGTAGTGTCAGAGATAGCAATCAGCCCCAGCATTTT
abundance: .
v_gene: TRBV19
j_gene: TRBJ1-5
d_gene: .

CDR3aa: CASSIYDGYTF
CDR3nt: TGTGCCAGCAGTATTTACGATGGCTACACCTTC
abundance: .
v_gene: TRBV2
j_gene: TRBJ1-2
d_gene: .

CDR3aa: CASSFSGSDTQYF
CDR3nt: TGTGCCAGCAGCTTCTCAGGGTCAGATACGCAGTATTTT
abundance: .
v_gene: TRBV7-6
j_gene: TRBJ2-3
d_gene: .

CDR3aa: CASSAGTGQQYF
CDR3nt: TGTGCCAGCAGCGCCGGGACAGGGCAGCAGTACTTC
abundance: .
v_gene: TRBV7-9
j_gene: TRBJ2-7
d_gene: TRBD1

CDR3aa: CASSFVVSDTQYF
CDR3nt: TGTGCCAGCAGTTTCGTGGTGTCGGATACGCAGTATTTT
abundance: .
v_gene: TRBV27
j_gene: TRBJ2-3
d_gene: .

CDR3aa: CASSQGPRDTQYF
CDR3nt: TGTGCCAGTAGTCAGGGACCTCGGGATACGCAGTATTTT
abundance: .
v_gene: TRBV19
j_gene: TRBJ2-3
d_gene: .

CDR3aa: CASQPASTGELFF
CDR3nt: TGTGCCAGCCAGCCAGCAAGCACCGGGGAGCTGTTTTTT
abundance: .
v_gene: TRBV2
j_gene: TRBJ2-2
d_gene: .

CDR3aa: CAIRTGTGVDTQYF
CDR3nt: TGTGCCATCAGGACCGGGACAGGAGTAGATACGCAGTATTTT
abundance: .
v_gene: TRBV10-3
j_gene: TRBJ2-3
d_gene: TRBD1

CDR3aa: CSVEDPGLNTEAFF
CDR3nt: TGCAGCGTTGAAGATCCGGGGCTTAACACTGAAGCTTTCTTT
abundance: .
v_gene: TRBV29-1
j_gene: TRBJ1-1
d_gene: .

CDR3aa: CASSLGARTEAFF
CDR3nt: TGTGCCAGCAGCTTAGGGGCGCGGACTGAAGCTTTCTTT
abundance: .
v_gene: TRBV7-2
j_gene: TRBJ1-1
d_gene: .

CDR3aa: CASSSGTDRGNNEKLFF
CDR3nt: TGTGCCAGCAGCTCCGGTACCGACAGGGGGAATAATGAAAAACTGTTTTTT
abundance: once
v_gene: TRBV5-4
j_gene: TRBJ1-4
d_gene: TRBD1

CDR3aa: CASSLARNTEAFF
CDR3nt: TGTGCCAGCAGCTTAGCGAGGAACACTGAAGCTTTCTTT
abundance: .
v_gene: TRBV7-6
j_gene: TRBJ1-1
d_gene: .

CDR3aa: CASTGGVTGNYGYTF
CDR3nt: TGTGCCAGCACAGGTGGGGTGACCGGAAACTATGGCTACACCTTC
abundance: once
v_gene: TRBV5-6
j_gene: TRBJ1-2
d_gene: .

CDR3aa: CAWRENPNYGYTF
CDR3nt: TGTGCCTGGAGGGAAAACCCTAACTATGGCTACACCTTC
abundance: .
v_gene: TRBV30
j_gene: TRBJ1-2
d_gene: .

CDR3aa: CASSYGENTIYF
CDR3nt: TGTGCCAGCAGCTACGGTGAAAACACCATATATTTT
abundance: .
v_gene: TRBV7-9
j_gene: TRBJ1-3
d_gene: .

CDR3aa: CASSALVSNYGYTF
CDR3nt: TGTGCCAGCAGTGCTTTAGTGTCCAACTATGGCTACACCTTC
abundance: .
v_gene: TRBV25-1
j_gene: TRBJ1-2
d_gene: .

CDR3aa: CSVRLAGGQETQYF
CDR3nt: TGCAGCGTTCGTTTAGCGGGGGGGCAAGAGACCCAGTACTTC
abundance: .
v_gene: TRBV29-1
j_gene: TRBJ2-5
d_gene: TRBD2

CDR3aa: CASSYANTNYEQYF
CDR3nt: TGTGCCAGCAGTTATGCTAACACCAACTACGAGCAGTACTTC
abundance: .
v_gene: TRBV6-6
j_gene: TRBJ2-7
d_gene: .